This is a list of T cell receptor beta chains from one sample in a study of blood T cells in healthy people across ages. One entry per CDR3 protein results from TCRdb running MiXCR on the 5' RACE reads. The sample includes about 290,000 distinct CDR3 sequences, roughly 27% of them seen just once. Source material: blood. The receptors were sampled from a woman in her seventies in good health. Both conserved end residues are part of each CDR3. The order of the fields is CDR3 protein, CDR3 DNA, D gene, clone size, CDR3 length, V gene, J gene. A D gene is named only where the DNA matches it firmly. Only some rows state a clone size, as once, few, many or a class for expanded clones.

CDR3: CASSFGQGRYAGSYNEQFF
DNA: TGTGCCAGCAGCTTCGGACAGGGAAGGTATGCCGGGTCCTACAATGAGCAGTTCTTC
D: TRBD1
size: few
length: 19
V: TRBV7-9
J: TRBJ2-1

CDR3: CASSFLGSEQFF
DNA: TGTGCCAGCAGTTTTCTGGGCTCTGAGCAGTTCTTC
D: -
size: -
length: 12
V: TRBV12-3/TRBV12-4
J: TRBJ2-1

CDR3: CSAKSQSGRNRNEQFF
DNA: TGCAGTGCTAAATCCCAAAGCGGGAGGAACCGCAATGAGCAGTTCTTC
D: TRBD2
size: -
length: 16
V: TRBV20-1
J: TRBJ2-1

CDR3: CAITPTFTLAKNIQYF
DNA: TGTGCCATAACCCCGACTTTCACCCTAGCCAAAAACATTCAGTACTTC
D: -
size: many
length: 16
V: TRBV28
J: TRBJ2-4

CDR3: CASSPRPDTQYF
DNA: TGTGCCAGCAGCCCCCGCCCAGATACGCAGTATTTT
D: -
size: many
length: 12
V: TRBV3-1
J: TRBJ2-3

CDR3: CASSLGPGTAEAFF
DNA: TGTGCCAGCAGCCTAGGTCCAGGGACAGCCGAAGCTTTCTTT
D: TRBD1
size: -
length: 14
V: TRBV7-9
J: TRBJ1-1

CDR3: CASSLRGADKNIQYF
DNA: TGTGCCAGCAGTTTACGGGGAGCGGACAAAAACATTCAGTACTTC
D: -
size: -
length: 15
V: TRBV27
J: TRBJ2-4

CDR3: CASSQVAGASTDTQYF
DNA: TGTGCCAGCAGCCAAGTCGCGGGGGCTAGCACAGATACGCAGTATTTT
D: -
size: -
length: 16
V: TRBV4-2
J: TRBJ2-3

CDR3: CASSLGPRGGVYEQYF
DNA: TGTGCCAGCAGTTTGGGGCCCAGGGGAGGTGTCTACGAGCAGTACTTC
D: -
size: -
length: 16
V: TRBV12-3/TRBV12-4
J: TRBJ2-7

CDR3: CASSLGKGGNTDTQYF
DNA: TGTGCCAGCAGCCTCGGCAAGGGAGGAAACACAGATACGCAGTATTTT
D: -
size: -
length: 16
V: TRBV3-1
J: TRBJ2-3

CDR3: CASSPLGLAGYEQYF
DNA: TGTGCCAGCAGCCCCCTAGGCCTAGCGGGTTACGAGCAGTACTTC
D: TRBD2
size: -
length: 15
V: TRBV7-8
J: TRBJ2-7

CDR3: CASTDNYSETQYF
DNA: TGTGCCAGCACCGACAACTATTCGGAGACCCAGTACTTC
D: -
size: few
length: 13
V: TRBV6-2/TRBV6-3
J: TRBJ2-5

CDR3: CSVRGASGVDEQFF
DNA: TGCAGTGTTCGGGGTGCAAGCGGTGTAGATGAGCAGTTCTTC
D: -
size: few
length: 14
V: TRBV20-1
J: TRBJ2-1

CDR3: CASSSGTGTQYF
DNA: TGTGCCAGCAGTTCCGGGACAGGGACTCAGTATTTT
D: TRBD1
size: -
length: 12
V: TRBV6-2/TRBV6-3
J: TRBJ2-3

CDR3: CASSYQAGGYNEQFF
DNA: TGTGCCAGCAGTTATCAAGCGGGAGGCTACAATGAGCAGTTCTTC
D: TRBD2
size: few
length: 15
V: TRBV6-2/TRBV6-3
J: TRBJ2-1